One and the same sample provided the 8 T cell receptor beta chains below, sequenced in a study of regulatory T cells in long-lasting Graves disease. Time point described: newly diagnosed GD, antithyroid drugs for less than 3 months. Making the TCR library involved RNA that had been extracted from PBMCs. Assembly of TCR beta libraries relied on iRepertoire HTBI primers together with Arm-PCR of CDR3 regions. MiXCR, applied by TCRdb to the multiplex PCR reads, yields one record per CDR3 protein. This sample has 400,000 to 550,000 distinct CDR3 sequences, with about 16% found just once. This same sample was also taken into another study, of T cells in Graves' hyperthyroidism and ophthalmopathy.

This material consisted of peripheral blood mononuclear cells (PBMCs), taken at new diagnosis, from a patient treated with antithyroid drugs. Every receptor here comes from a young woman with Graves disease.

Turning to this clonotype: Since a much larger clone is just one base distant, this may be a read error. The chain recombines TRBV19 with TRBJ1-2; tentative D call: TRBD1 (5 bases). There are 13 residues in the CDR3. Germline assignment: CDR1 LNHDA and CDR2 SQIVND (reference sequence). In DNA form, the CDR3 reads TGTGCCGGTAGTATTGGGGCCAACTATGGCTACACCTTC. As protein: CAGSIGANYGYTF.

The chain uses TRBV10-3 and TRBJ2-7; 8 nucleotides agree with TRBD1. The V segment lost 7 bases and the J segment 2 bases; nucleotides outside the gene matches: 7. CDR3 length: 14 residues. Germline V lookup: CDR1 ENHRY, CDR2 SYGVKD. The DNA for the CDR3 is TGTGCCATCAAAGGACAGGGTACAACCTACGAGCAGTACTTC. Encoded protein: CAIKGQGTTYEQYF.

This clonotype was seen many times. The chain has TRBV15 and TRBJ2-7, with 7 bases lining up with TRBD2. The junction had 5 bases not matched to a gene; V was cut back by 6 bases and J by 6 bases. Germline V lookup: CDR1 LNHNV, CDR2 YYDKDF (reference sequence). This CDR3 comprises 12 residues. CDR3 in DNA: TGTGCCACCAGGACTAGCTCGGGCGAGCAGTACTTC. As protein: CATRTSSGEQYF.

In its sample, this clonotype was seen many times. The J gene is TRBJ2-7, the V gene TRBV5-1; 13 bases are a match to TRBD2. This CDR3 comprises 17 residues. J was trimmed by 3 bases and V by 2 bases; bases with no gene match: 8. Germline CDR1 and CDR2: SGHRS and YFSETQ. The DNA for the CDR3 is TGCGCCAGCAGCTTAGTCTCCGGGACTAGCGGGAACTACGAGCAGTACTTC. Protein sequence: CASSLVSGTSGNYEQYF.

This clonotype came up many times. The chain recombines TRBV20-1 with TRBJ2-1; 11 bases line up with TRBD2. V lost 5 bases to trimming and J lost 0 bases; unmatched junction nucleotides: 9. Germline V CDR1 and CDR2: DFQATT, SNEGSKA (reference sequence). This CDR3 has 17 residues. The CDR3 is CSALPGLAGGSYNEQFF. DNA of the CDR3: TGCAGTGCTCTTCCGGGCCTAGCGGGGGGCTCCTACAATGAGCAGTTCTTC.

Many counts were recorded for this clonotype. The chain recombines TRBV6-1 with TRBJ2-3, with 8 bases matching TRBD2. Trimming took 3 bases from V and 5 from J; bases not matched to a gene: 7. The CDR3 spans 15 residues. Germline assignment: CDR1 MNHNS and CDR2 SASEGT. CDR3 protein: CASSDRGLVLDTQYF. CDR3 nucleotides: TGTGCCAGCAGTGATAGGGGACTAGTTTTAGATACGCAGTATTTT.

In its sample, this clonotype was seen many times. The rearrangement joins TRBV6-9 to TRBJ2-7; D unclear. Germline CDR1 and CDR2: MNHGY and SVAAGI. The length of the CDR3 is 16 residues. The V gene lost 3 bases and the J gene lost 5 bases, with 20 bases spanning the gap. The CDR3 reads CASSYLQFRSPDEQYF. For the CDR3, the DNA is TGTGCCAGCAGTTACCTTCAGTTCCGGTCCCCGGACGAGCAGTACTTC.

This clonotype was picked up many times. CDR3 bases: TGTGCCAGCAGTGAATTCGGACAGGGTGGAGAGACCCAGTACTTC. It translates to CASSEFGQGGETQYF. The chain uses TRBV2 and TRBJ2-5; 8 bases align to TRBD1. V shed 2 bases and J 4 bases; nucleotides not matched to a gene: 6. The CDR3 totals 15 residues. Germline V gene sequence: CDR1 SNHLY, CDR2 FYNNEI.